The 19 T cell receptor beta chains below all came from one sample that was sequenced in a study of chemoradiotherapy in HPV16-positive cancers. Libraries were prepared by immunoSEQ multiplex PCR; TCRdb keeps only in-frame clonotypes and omits some of them. The table has around 53,000 clones, 90% seen once. The starting material was blood, obtained from a patient who underwent chemoradiotherapy. The receptors shown here come from a human donor with HPV-associated anogenital cancer.

The genes are TRBV6-5 and TRBJ2-1; a possible D gene is TRBD2 (6 bases). CDR1 and CDR2 from the germline V gene are MNHEY and SVGAGI. V lost 2 bases, J lost 7 bases, and 15 bases lay in between. CDR3 length equals 15 residues. The CDR3 region has the DNA TGTGCCAGCAGTTACATAGGTCCTCGGGGGAATGAGCAGTTCTTC. Protein: CASSYIGPRGNEQFF.

The CDR3 region is CASSEFRVGSGYTF. The CDR3 DNA follows: TGCGCCAGCAGTGAGTTTAGGGTGGGCTCTGGCTACACCTTC. V gene TRBV10-2 combines with J gene TRBJ1-2; D remains unclear. With 1 base removed from V and 7 bases from J, the gap between germline ends came to 13 bases. The germline V gene encodes CDR1 WSHSY and CDR2 SAAADI. The CDR3 runs to 14 residues.

The chain is built from TRBV4-1 and TRBJ1-5; 12 bases agree with TRBD1. The junction had 2 bases not matched to a gene; V was cut back by 1 base and J by 4 bases. This CDR3 has 16 residues. CDR1 and CDR2 from the germline V gene are MGHRA and YSYEKL. The CDR3 DNA follows: TGCGCCAGCAGCCAAGTGGGACAGGGGGCGAATCAGCCCCAGCATTTT. It yields the protein CASSQVGQGANQPQHF.

Comments on this clone: The junction departs from germline at one end; a sequencing error may be responsible. The chain joins TRBV7-7 to TRBJ2-7; D remains ambiguous. This CDR3 is built from 14 residues. Germline V gene sequence: CDR1 SSHAT, CDR2 FNYEAQ (reference sequence). As DNA, the CDR3 is TGTGCTAGCAGCTCAACTGATCCCCCCTACGAGCAGTACTTC. This encodes CASSSTDPPYEQYF.

This rearrangement joins TRBV10-3 to TRBJ2-2; D not resolved. This CDR3 contains 19 residues. Trimming took 11 bases from V and 4 from J, leaving 32 bases between them. Germline V gives CDR1 ENHRY, CDR2 SYGVKD. The CDR3 loop reads CASSRVMVQDWVSTGELFF. CDR3 nucleotide sequence: TGTGCCTCTAGTCGGGTAATGGTTCAGGATTGGGTGAGCACCGGGGAGCTGTTTTTT.

This sequence joins TRBV7-2 and TRBJ1-2; 7 bases align to TRBD1. The CDR3 has 14 residues. With 5 bases clipped from V and 3 bases from J, the junction kept 6 bases outside the gene matches. Germline loops: CDR1 SGHTA, CDR2 FQGNSA. CDR3 protein: CASSVTGRDYGYTF. In nucleotides, the CDR3 is TGTGCCAGCAGCGTGACAGGGAGGGACTATGGCTACACCTTC. Full variable domain (missing parts from reference TRBV7-2 and TRBJ1-2): GAGVSQSPSNKVTEKGKDVELRCDPISGHTALYWYRQSLGQGLEFLIYFQGNSAPDKSGLPSDRFSAERTGGSVSTLTIQRTQQEDSAVYLCASSVTGRDYGYTFGSGTRLTVV.

V and J are TRBV15 and TRBJ2-5; D is possibly TRBD2 (5 bases). The germline V and J ends were trimmed by 0 bases and 4 bases, with 12 bases remaining between them. Germline assignment: CDR1 LNHNV and CDR2 YYDKDF (reference sequence). There are 15 residues in the CDR3. The CDR3 reads CATSRDTRAGETQYF. The DNA of the CDR3 is TGTGCCACCAGCAGAGATACGAGGGCCGGAGAGACCCAGTACTTC.

This clone appeared a few times. V usage is TRBV5-1 and J usage is TRBJ2-3; unclear D gene. Germline CDR1 is SGHRS and CDR2 is YFSETQ. The germline V and J ends were trimmed by 0 bases and 2 bases, with 7 bases remaining between them. This CDR3 has 14 amino acids. CDR3 residues: CASSLAEPTDTQYF. The DNA for the CDR3 is TGCGCCAGCAGCTTGGCCGAACCCACAGATACGCAGTATTTT.

In this sample, this clone turned up a few times. The genes are TRBV29-1 and TRBJ2-1; 12 nucleotides match TRBD1. With 7 bases clipped from V and 4 bases from J, the junction kept 5 bases outside the gene matches. Germline CDR1 reads SQVTM; CDR2 reads ANQGSEA. This CDR3 region has 14 residues. The CDR3 nucleotides read TGCAGCGCCTGGGACAGGGGGCCTTACAATGAGCAGTTCTTC. Encoded protein: CSAWDRGPYNEQFF.

This clone is a singleton in its sample. The CDR3 DNA reads as TGTGCCAGCAGTAGACAGTACTCCTACGAGCAGTACTTC. Protein product: CASSRQYSYEQYF. This chain links TRBV25-1 with TRBJ2-7; D may be TRBD1 (5 bases). The CDR3 covers 13 residues. The germline V gene has CDR1 MGHDK and CDR2 SYGVNS. Trimming left V 5 bases short and J 0 bases short, with 8 bases between.

This chain links TRBV7-6 with TRBJ2-2; possibly TRBD2 for D (5 bases). The CDR3 has 13 amino acids. Trimming cost V 5 bases and J 6 bases, with 10 bases left between them. Germline loops: CDR1 SGHVS, CDR2 FNYEAQ. DNA of the CDR3: TGTGCCAGCAGCCCACTCGGGGCCGGGGAGCTGTTTTTT. Translating it yields CASSPLGAGELFF. Variable domain in full (rest from reference TRBV7-6 and TRBJ2-2): GAGVSQSPRYKVTKRGQDVALRCDPISGHVSLYWYRQALGQGPEFLTYFNYEAQQDKSGLPNDRFSAERPEGSISTLTIQRTEQRDSAMYRCASSPLGAGELFFGEGSRLTVL.

The genes are TRBV27 and TRBJ2-5; the D is unclear. CDR3 length equals 13 residues. Trimming pared 3 bases from V and 5 bases from J, leaving 10 bases between. Germline V gives CDR1 MNHEY, CDR2 SMNVEV (reference sequence). For the CDR3, the DNA is TGTGCCAGCAGTTTTACCCGGACGGAGACCCAGTACTTC. Translation gives CASSFTRTETQYF.

The rearrangement uses TRBV28 and TRBJ1-2; the D is unclear. The CDR3 has 11 amino acids. V was trimmed by 8 bases and J by 1 base, leaving 5 bases between them. Germline-derived CDR1 and CDR2 are MDHEN and SYDVKM. CDR3 bases: TGTGCCAGCGGTGTTAACTATGGCTACACCTTC. Encoded protein: CASGVNYGYTF.

The chain couples TRBV6-5 to TRBJ1-1, with D possibly TRBD1 on 6 matching bases. The CDR3 is 14 amino acids. Germline V gives CDR1 MNHEY, CDR2 SVGAGI. The ends were cut back, 7 bases at V and 2 bases at J, with 14 bases in the middle. The CDR3 DNA is TGTGCCAGCAATTTTCGACAGGTCAACACTGAAGCTTTCTTT. As protein: CASNFRQVNTEAFF.

DNA of the CDR3: TGTGCCAGCAGTTCTCTAGCGGGAGGTGCAGATACGCAGTATTTT. This translates into CASSSLAGGADTQYF. The V gene is TRBV7-2, the J gene TRBJ2-3; TRBD2 matches at 11 bases. Trimming at V came to 6 bases and at J to 4 bases, leaving 6 bases not matched to a gene. This CDR3 is built from 15 residues. CDR1 SGHTA and CDR2 FQGNSA come from the germline V gene.

The J gene is TRBJ1-2, the V gene TRBV9, with 9 bases identical to TRBD1. Trimming at V came to 0 bases and at J to 4 bases, leaving 1 base not matched to a gene. Germline V CDR1 and CDR2: SGDLS, YYNGEE. The CDR3 loop spans 14 amino acids. CDR3 bases: TGTGCCAGCAGCGTAGAGGACAGGGGCTATGGCTACACCTTC. Encoded protein: CASSVEDRGYGYTF. Together with reference TRBV9 and TRBJ1-2, the CDR3 gives the full variable domain: DSGVTQTPKHLITATGQRVTLRCSPRSGDLSVYWYQQSLDQGLQFLIQYYNGEERAKGNILERFSAQQFPDLHSELNLSSLELGDSALYFCASSVEDRGYGYTFGSGTRLTVV.

This clone has a single count. The J gene is TRBJ1-4, the V gene TRBV2; D is unclear. Trimming shortened V by 7 bases and J by 7 bases, and 10 bases separated the two germline ends. The germline V gene encodes CDR1 SNHLY and CDR2 FYNNEI. The CDR3 is 12 amino acids. CDR3 sequence reads: CASNKRTEKLFF. Written as DNA, the CDR3 is TGTGCCAGCAATAAGAGAACTGAAAAACTGTTTTTT.

The gene calls are TRBV10-1 and TRBJ1-1, with a weak D call TRBD1 (5 bases). CDR1 is WNHNN and CDR2 is SYGVQD in the germline V gene (reference sequence). Trimming took 6 bases from V and 7 from J, leaving 12 bases between them. The CDR3 runs to 12 residues. The CDR3 region is CASSRGGDEAFF. The CDR3 DNA is TGCGCCAGCAGCCGTGGGGGGGATGAAGCTTTCTTT.

The gene calls are TRBV6-6 and TRBJ2-2; 7 bases align to TRBD1. Looked up from germline, CDR1 is MNHNY and CDR2 is SVGAGI (reference sequence). V was clipped by 5 bases and J by 6 bases; unmatched bases: 9. The CDR3 spans 15 residues. The CDR3 reads CASSNPGTVAGELFF. The CDR3 nucleotides read TGTGCCAGCAGTAACCCAGGGACAGTGGCCGGGGAGCTGTTTTTT.